What follows are 10 T cell receptor beta chains derived from one specimen sequenced in a study of blood T cell repertoires in COVID-19. Sequencing used immunoSEQ multiplex PCR; TCRdb keeps in-frame clones, though not all of them. The profile covers around 46,000 clones, with approximately 80% appearing a single time and about 20% taken by the ten largest. Sequencing was carried out using peripheral blood. The receptor source for this set is a human donor with active or convalescent COVID-19. The donor label of this sample is uncertain.

This chain joins TRBV6-2 or TRBV6-3 and TRBJ2-7; TRBD2 might be the D (5 bases). Germline-derived CDR1 and CDR2 are MNHEY and SVGEGT. The CDR3 spans 13 residues. V lost 4 bases, J lost 7 bases, and 14 bases lay in between. In nucleotides, the CDR3 is TGTGCCAGCAGTTCGGACTGGCTTAGGGAGCAGTACTTC. Its translation is CASSSDWLREQYF.

This clone showed up just a few times. The rearrangement uses TRBV19 and TRBJ2-7; a possible D gene is TRBD1 (6 bases). Germline V gene data show CDR1 as LNHDA and CDR2 as SQIVND (reference sequence). The length of the CDR3 is 15 residues. Trimming left V 4 bases short and J 2 bases short, with 15 bases between. The chain's CDR3 is CASSTSGTLPYEQYF. DNA of the CDR3: TGTGCCAGTAGTACCTCCGGGACACTTCCCTACGAGCAGTACTTC.

The chain uses TRBV28 and TRBJ2-1; a weak D match, TRBD2 (5 bases). Trimming removed 4 bases from V and 5 bases from J, with 15 bases in between. Per the germline V gene, CDR1 is MDHEN and CDR2 is SYDVKM. The CDR3 has 15 amino acids. The CDR3 loop reads CASSSADSTDNEQFF. As DNA, the CDR3 is TGTGCCAGCAGTTCTGCGGACTCTACTGACAATGAGCAGTTCTTC. Full variable domain (rest looked up from reference TRBV28 and TRBJ2-1): DVKVTQSSRYLVKRTGEKVFLECVQDMDHENMFWYRQDPGLGLRLIYFSYDVKMKEKGDIPEGYSVSREKKERFSLILESASTNQTSMYLCASSSADSTDNEQFFGPGTRLTVL.

For the CDR3, the DNA is TGTGCCAGCAGTCCCCGAGGACTAGCGGGAGCGCGCGAGCAGTACTTC. It encodes CASSPRGLAGAREQYF. The chain uses TRBV6-6 and TRBJ2-7; 13 nucleotides line up with TRBD2. Per germline, CDR1 MNHNY and CDR2 SVGAGI (reference sequence). The CDR3 is 16 residues long. The J segment lost 6 bases and the V segment lost 5 bases, leaving 10 bases of the junction unmatched.

The chain employs TRBV30 and TRBJ1-2; D is unclear. Germline V gene sequence: CDR1 GTSNPN, CDR2 SVGIG (reference sequence). CDR3 length: 12 amino acids. With 3 bases removed from V and 2 bases from J, the gap between germline ends came to 7 bases. The CDR3 sequence is CAWSQVNYGYTF. CDR3 nucleotide sequence: TGTGCCTGGAGCCAGGTGAACTATGGCTACACCTTC.

This clone has more than one count but fewer than ten. This rearrangement joins TRBV3-1 (or the pseudogene TRBV3-2) to TRBJ1-4; D is possibly TRBD1 (6 bases). The germline V gene encodes CDR1 LGHDT and CDR2 YNNKEL (reference sequence). This CDR3 has 17 amino acids. Trimming left V 2 bases short and J 4 bases short, with 17 bases between. The CDR3 DNA sequence: TGTGCCAGCAGCCAAAAGACTGGCGCAGGGGTTAATGAAAAACTGTTTTTT. Protein: CASSQKTGAGVNEKLFF.

The chain joins TRBV9 to TRBJ1-1; D is unclear. This CDR3 has 15 amino acids. From germline, CDR1 is SGDLS and CDR2 YYNGEE. V was pared by 1 base and J by 4 bases, with 14 bases between. The CDR3 bases are TGTGCCAGCAGCGTATTCTGGGAGGCTGGCACTGAAGCTTTCTTT. Its translation is CASSVFWEAGTEAFF.

This rearrangement joins TRBV29-1 to TRBJ2-3; tentative D call: TRBD2 (5 bases). CDR1 is SQVTM and CDR2 is ANQGSEA in the germline V gene. Trimming left V 7 bases short and J 2 bases short, with 13 bases between. CDR3 length: 13 amino acids. The CDR3 spells CSATDWTTDTQYF. The CDR3 nucleotides read TGCAGCGCTACGGACTGGACCACAGATACGCAGTATTTT.

The chain couples TRBV28 to TRBJ1-2; D is unresolved. Germline V CDR1 and CDR2: MDHEN, SYDVKM. Deletions cut 3 bases from V and 4 bases from J, with 12 bases between. The CDR3 spans 14 residues. The CDR3 here is CASSFPGQLYGYTF. The CDR3 nucleotides are TGTGCCAGCAGTTTCCCAGGTCAGCTCTATGGCTACACCTTC.

This clone was counted between two and nine times. V is TRBV3-1 (or the pseudogene TRBV3-2) and J is TRBJ2-4; 11 bases fit TRBD2. The germline gives CDR1 LGHDT, CDR2 YNNKEL (reference sequence). This CDR3 has 19 residues. V was clipped by 2 bases and J by 2 bases; unmatched bases: 11. As DNA, the CDR3 is TGTGCCAGCAGCCAATTAATTAGCGGGAGGGAGAAATCCAAAAACATTCAGTACTTC. As protein: CASSQLISGREKSKNIQYF.